This TCR beta chain was captured by sequencing in a study of T cells after yellow fever vaccination. Study-wide results and caveats: Abundant bulk-population clonotypes could contaminate the FACS-sorted repertoires. Reappearance after the booster was seen for most primary-vaccination clones, at 96% CD4 and 70% to 90% CD8.

Template switching with 5'RACE generated the TCR cDNA and added a universal primer site and UMIs. TCRdb reprocessed the 5' RACE reads via MiXCR and lists one record per CDR3 protein. The repertoire consists of about 240,000 distinct CDR3 sequences, with 6% to 7.5% occurring once and the leading ten covering roughly 0.86%. The ends were cut back, 3 bases at V and 0 bases at J, with 9 bases in the middle. Per the germline V gene, CDR1 is KGHSH and CDR2 is LQKENI. The CDR3 has 14 amino acids. The sample holds a few counts of this clonotype. Antigen unknown. Sequenced here: CD4+ T cells sorted from PBMCs, sampled 15 days after the yellow fever booster vaccination. The receptor comes from a man younger than 45 who received the YFV17D yellow fever vaccine. The chain has TRBV18 and TRBJ2-7, with a tentative D call TRBD1 (5 bases). This CDR3 is CASSPDISSYEQYF. The DNA for the CDR3 is TGTGCCAGCTCACCGGACATTAGCTCCTACGAGCAGTACTTC. The entire variable domain, with the rest obtained from reference TRBV18 and TRBJ2-7, is as follows: NAGVMQNPRHLVRRRGQEARLRCSPMKGHSHVYWYRQLPEEGLKFMVYLQKENIIDESGMPKERFSAEFPKEGPSILRIQQVVRGDSAAYFCASSPDISSYEQYFGPGTRLTVT.